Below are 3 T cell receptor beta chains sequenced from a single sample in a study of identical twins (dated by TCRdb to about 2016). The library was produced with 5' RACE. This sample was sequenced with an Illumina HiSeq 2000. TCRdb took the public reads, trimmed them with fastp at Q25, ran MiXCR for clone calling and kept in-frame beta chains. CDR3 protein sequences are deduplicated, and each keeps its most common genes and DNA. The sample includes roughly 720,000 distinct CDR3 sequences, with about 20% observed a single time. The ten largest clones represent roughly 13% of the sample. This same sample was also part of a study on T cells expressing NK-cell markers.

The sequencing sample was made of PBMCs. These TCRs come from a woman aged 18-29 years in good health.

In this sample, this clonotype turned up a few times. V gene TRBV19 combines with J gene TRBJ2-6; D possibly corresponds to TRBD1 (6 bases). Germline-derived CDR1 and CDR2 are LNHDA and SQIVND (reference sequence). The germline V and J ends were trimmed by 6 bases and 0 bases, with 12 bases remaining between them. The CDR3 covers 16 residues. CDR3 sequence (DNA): TGTGCCAGTAGCCGAACAGGGTTCTCTGGGGCCAACGTCCTGACTTTC. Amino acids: CASSRTGFSGANVLTF.

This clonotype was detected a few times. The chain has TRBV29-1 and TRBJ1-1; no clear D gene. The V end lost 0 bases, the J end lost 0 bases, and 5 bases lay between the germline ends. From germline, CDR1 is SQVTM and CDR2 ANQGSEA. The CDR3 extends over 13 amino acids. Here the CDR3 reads CSVEEQLNTEAFF. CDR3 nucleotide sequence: TGCAGCGTTGAAGAACAGCTGAACACTGAAGCTTTCTTT.

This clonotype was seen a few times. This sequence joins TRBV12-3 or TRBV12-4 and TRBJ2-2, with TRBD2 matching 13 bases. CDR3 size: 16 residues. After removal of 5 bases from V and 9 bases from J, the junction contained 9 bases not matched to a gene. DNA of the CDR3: TGTGCCAGCAGTCCACTAGCGGGGGGGTCCGGCCGGGAGCTGTTTTTT. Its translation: CASSPLAGGSGRELFF.